This T cell receptor (beta chain) was captured in a study of blood T cell repertoires in COVID-19. About the study: Donors in the United States, Italy and Spain gave samples during acute or convalescent COVID-19. From T cells, B-cell-depleted T cells, or PBMCs came the material, which was cDNA or gDNA.

The germline CDR1 and CDR2 sequences are MNHEY and SVGAGI. The V gene end was trimmed by 6 bases and the J gene end by 5 bases; junction bases not matched to a gene: 10. This CDR3 is built from 15 residues. Assay: immunoSEQ multiplex PCR; the TCRdb copy retains only in-frame clones and omits some. This table holds approximately 500,000 clones, approximately 88% found once. This sequence joins TRBV6-5 and TRBJ2-7; 10 nucleotides agree with TRBD1. The receptor was derived from a woman aged 50 to 65 with COVID-19, enrolled during active disease. Sequenced: peripheral blood. DNA for the CDR3: TGTGCCAGCAGCCGGGACAGGGGTGAGGACCACGAGCAGTACTTC. The encoded protein is CASSRDRGEDHEQYF.